This T cell receptor beta chain is drawn from a study of T cell responses to AZD1222 COVID-19 vaccine. The study, taken as a whole, reports: Females made up more of the donors, who were largely white British, and clonal diversity may have come out too low. Close to half of all spike-specific TCRs reportedly target regions of the variants that are unmutated. Only after the peak T cell response were repertoires sampled.

Germline CDR1 and CDR2: SGHAT and FQNNGV. The CDR3 consists of 15 residues. Trimming removed 0 bases from V and 0 bases from J, with 8 bases in between. Produced via immunoSEQ multiplex PCR; TCRdb's table is partial and in-frame only. The repertoire has 100,000 to 130,000 clones, about 90% of them found once; the top ten carry approximately 5.6%. With regard to this clone: The antigen is undetermined.

Pooled samples include second doses given at about 4 or 12 weeks. The sample here was peripheral blood, taken 28 days after the second AZD1222 dose. The J gene is TRBJ1-2, the V gene TRBV11-2; D is uncertain. The origin of this receptor is an adult who received the AZD1222 COVID-19 vaccine. CDR3 in amino acids: CASSLDAMPNYGYTF. The CDR3 nucleotides are TGTGCCAGCAGCTTAGATGCCATGCCTAACTATGGCTACACCTTC.